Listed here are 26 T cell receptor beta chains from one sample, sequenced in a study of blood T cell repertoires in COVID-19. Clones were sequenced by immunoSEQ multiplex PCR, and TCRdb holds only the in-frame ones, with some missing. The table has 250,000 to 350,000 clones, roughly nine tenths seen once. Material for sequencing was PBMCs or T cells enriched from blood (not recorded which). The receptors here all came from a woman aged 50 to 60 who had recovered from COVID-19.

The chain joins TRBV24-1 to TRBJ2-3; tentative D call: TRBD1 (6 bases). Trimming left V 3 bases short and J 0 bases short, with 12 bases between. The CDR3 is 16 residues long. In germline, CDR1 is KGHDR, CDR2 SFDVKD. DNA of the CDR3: TGTGCCACCAGTGATGGGACAATACCTAGCACAGATACGCAGTATTTT. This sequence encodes CATSDGTIPSTDTQYF.

The CDR3 sequence: CASSAPRDRLDATQYF. CDR3 sequence (DNA): TGTGCCAGCAGCGCCCCGCGGGATCGACTCGACGCGACCCAGTACTTC. V is TRBV9 and J is TRBJ2-5; D might be TRBD2 (6 bases). This CDR3 comprises 16 residues. Per germline, CDR1 SGDLS and CDR2 YYNGEE. The V gene lost 3 bases and the J gene lost 7 bases, with 22 bases spanning the gap.

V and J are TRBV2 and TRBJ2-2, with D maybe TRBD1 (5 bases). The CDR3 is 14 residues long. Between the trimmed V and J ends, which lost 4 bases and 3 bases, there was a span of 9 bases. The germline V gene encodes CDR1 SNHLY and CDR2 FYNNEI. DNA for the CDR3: TGTGCCAGCAGTGTTGGCAGGGACACCGGGGAGCTGTTTTTT. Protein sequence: CASSVGRDTGELFF.

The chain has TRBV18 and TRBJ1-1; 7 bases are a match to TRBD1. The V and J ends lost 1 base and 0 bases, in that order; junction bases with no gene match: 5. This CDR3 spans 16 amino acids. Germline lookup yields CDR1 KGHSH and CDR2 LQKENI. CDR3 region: CASSPLGQNMNTEAFF. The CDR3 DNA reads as TGTGCCAGCTCACCACTGGGACAGAACATGAACACTGAAGCTTTCTTT.

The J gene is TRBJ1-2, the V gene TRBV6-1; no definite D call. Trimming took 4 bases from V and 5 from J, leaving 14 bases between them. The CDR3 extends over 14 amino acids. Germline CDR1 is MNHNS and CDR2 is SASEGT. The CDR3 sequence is CASSAAAVGYGYTF. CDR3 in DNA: TGTGCCAGCAGTGCAGCGGCGGTAGGATATGGCTACACCTTC.

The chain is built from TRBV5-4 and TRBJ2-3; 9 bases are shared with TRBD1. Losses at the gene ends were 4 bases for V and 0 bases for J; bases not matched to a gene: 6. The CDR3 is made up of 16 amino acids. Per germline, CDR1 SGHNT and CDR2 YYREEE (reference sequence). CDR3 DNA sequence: TGTGCCAGCAGCGTCCGACAGGGGGGAAGCACAGATACGCAGTATTTT. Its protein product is CASSVRQGGSTDTQYF. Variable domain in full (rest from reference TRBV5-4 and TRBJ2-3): ETGVTQSPTHLIKTRGQQVTLRCSSQSGHNTVSWYQQALGQGPQFIFQYYREEENGRGNFPPRFSGLQFPNYSSELNVNALELDDSALYLCASSVRQGGSTDTQYFGPGTRLTVL.

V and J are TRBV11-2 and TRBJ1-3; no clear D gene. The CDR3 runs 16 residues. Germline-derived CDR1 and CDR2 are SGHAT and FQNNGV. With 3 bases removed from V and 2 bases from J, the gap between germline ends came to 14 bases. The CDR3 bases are TGTGCCAGCAGCTTTACGGGAGGAATTACTGGAAACACCATATATTTT. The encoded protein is CASSFTGGITGNTIYF.

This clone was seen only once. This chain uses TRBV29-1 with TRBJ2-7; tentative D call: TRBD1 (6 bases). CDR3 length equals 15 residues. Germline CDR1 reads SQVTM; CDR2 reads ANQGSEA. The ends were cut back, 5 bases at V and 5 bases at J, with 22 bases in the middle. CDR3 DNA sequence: TGCAGCGTTCCCACCAGGGGAGTTGGGTTGAACGAGCAGTACTTC. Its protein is CSVPTRGVGLNEQYF.

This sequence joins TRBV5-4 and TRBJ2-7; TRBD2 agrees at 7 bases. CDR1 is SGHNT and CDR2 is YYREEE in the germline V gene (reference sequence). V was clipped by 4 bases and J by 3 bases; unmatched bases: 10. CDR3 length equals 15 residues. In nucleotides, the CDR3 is TGTGCCAGCAGCCCGGCCGGCGGGAGAGACTACGAGCAGTACTTC. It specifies CASSPAGGRDYEQYF.

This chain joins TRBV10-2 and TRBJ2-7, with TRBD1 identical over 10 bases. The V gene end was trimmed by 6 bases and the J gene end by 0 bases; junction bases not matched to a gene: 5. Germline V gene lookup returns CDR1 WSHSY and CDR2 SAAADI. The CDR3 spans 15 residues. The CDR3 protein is CASREGTGVSYEQYF. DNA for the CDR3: TGCGCCAGCAGAGAAGGGACAGGGGTCTCCTACGAGCAGTACTTC.

The CDR3 region is CASIRELAGFNEQFF. In DNA, the CDR3 is TGTGCCAGCATTCGGGAACTAGCGGGATTTAATGAGCAGTTCTTC. The chain uses TRBV7-2 and TRBJ2-1; 10 positions match TRBD2. The CDR3 contains 15 residues. In germline, CDR1 is SGHTA, CDR2 FQGNSA. The ends lost 7 bases at V and 7 bases at J; junction bases unmatched: 10.

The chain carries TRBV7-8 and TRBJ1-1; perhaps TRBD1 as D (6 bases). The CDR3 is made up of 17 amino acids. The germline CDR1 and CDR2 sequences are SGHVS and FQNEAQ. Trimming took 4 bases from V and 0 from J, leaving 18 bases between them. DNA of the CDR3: TGTGCCAGCAGCTCCAACCCAAGGACAGTAATGAACACTGAAGCTTTCTTT. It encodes CASSSNPRTVMNTEAFF.

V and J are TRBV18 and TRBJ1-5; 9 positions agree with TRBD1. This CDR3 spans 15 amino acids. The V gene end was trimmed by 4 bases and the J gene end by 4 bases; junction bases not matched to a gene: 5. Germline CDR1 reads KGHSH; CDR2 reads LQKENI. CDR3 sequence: CASSRKGQGNQPQHF. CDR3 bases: TGTGCCAGCTCACGGAAGGGACAGGGTAATCAGCCCCAGCATTTT. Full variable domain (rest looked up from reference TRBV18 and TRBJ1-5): NAGVMQNPRHLVRRRGQEARLRCSPMKGHSHVYWYRQLPEEGLKFMVYLQKENIIDESGMPKERFSAEFPKEGPSILRIQQVVRGDSAAYFCASSRKGQGNQPQHFGDGTRLSIL.

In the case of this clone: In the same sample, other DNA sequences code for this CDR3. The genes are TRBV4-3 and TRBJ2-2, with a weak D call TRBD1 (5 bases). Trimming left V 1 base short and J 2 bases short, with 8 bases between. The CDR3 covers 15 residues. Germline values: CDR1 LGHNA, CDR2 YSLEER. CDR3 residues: CASSQGTRNTGELFF. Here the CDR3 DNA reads TGCGCCAGCAGCCAAGGGACACGCAACACCGGGGAGCTGTTTTTT.

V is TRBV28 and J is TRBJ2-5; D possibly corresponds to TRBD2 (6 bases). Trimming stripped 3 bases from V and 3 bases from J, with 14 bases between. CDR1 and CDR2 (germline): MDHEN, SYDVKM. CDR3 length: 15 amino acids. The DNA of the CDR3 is TGTGCCAGCAGTTTCAGCGGGCAGGTTGAAGAGACCCAGTACTTC. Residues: CASSFSGQVEETQYF.

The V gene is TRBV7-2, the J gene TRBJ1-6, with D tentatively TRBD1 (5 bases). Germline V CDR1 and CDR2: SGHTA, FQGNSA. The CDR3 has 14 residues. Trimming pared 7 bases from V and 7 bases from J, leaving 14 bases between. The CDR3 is CASNYRNWNSPLHF. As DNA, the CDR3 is TGTGCCAGCAACTACAGGAATTGGAATTCACCCCTCCACTTT.

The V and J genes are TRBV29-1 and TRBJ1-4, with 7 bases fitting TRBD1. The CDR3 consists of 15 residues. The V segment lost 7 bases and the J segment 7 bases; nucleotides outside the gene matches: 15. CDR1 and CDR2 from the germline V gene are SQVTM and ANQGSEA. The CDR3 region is CSAELIRGAGEKLFF. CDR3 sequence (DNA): TGCAGCGCAGAATTAATCAGGGGGGCTGGTGAAAAACTGTTTTTT.

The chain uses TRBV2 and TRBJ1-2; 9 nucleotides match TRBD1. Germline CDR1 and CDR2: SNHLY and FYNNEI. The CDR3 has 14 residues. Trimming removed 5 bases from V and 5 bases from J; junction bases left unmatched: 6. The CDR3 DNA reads TGTGCCAGCAGTCCGAGGGGACAGGGTTATGGCTACACCTTC. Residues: CASSPRGQGYGYTF.

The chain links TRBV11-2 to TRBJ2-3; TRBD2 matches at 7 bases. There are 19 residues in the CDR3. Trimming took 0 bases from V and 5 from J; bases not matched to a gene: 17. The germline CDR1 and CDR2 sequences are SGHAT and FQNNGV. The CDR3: CASSLDYRGLRERVDTQYF. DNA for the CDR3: TGTGCCAGCAGCTTAGATTATAGGGGCCTGCGGGAGAGGGTAGATACGCAGTATTTT.

The CDR3 nucleotides read TGTGCCAGCAGCTTGGCCCCTGGGCCTAAGAACACCGGGGAGCTGTTTTTT. Protein sequence: CASSLAPGPKNTGELFF. This chain links TRBV7-3 with TRBJ2-2; D not resolved. V was pared by 3 bases and J by 1 base, with 15 bases between. CDR3 size: 17 residues. CDR1 and CDR2 from the germline V gene are SGHTA and FQGTGA.

This CDR3 reads CASVDRPLSNQPQHF. The CDR3 coding sequence is TGTGCCAGTGTGGACAGGCCACTTAGCAATCAGCCCCAGCATTTT. The chain has TRBV19 and TRBJ1-5; 7 bases agree with TRBD1. CDR1 LNHDA and CDR2 SQIVND come from the germline V gene (reference sequence). The V segment lost 8 bases and the J segment 0 bases; nucleotides outside the gene matches: 7. The CDR3 extends over 15 amino acids.

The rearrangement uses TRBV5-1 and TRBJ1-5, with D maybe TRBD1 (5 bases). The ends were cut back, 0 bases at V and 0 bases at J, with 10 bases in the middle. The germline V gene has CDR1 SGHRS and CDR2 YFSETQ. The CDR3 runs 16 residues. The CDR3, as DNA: TGCGCCAGCAGCTTGGAGGGGTTTAATAGCAATCAGCCCCAGCATTTT. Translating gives CASSLEGFNSNQPQHF.

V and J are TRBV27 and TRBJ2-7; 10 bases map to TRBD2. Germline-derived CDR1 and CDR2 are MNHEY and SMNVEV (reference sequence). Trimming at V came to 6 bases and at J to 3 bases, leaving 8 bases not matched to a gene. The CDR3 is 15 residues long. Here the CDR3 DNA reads TGTGCCAGCAGCTCAAGACTAGCGGGTAACTACGAGCAGTACTTC. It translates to CASSSRLAGNYEQYF.

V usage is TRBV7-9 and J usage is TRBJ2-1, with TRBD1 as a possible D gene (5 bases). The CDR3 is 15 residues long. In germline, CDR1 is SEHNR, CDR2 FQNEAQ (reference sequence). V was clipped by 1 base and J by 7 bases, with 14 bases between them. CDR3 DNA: TGTGCCAGCAGCTTAGGGCAGGGCCTAAGGAATGAGCAGTTCTTC. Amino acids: CASSLGQGLRNEQFF.

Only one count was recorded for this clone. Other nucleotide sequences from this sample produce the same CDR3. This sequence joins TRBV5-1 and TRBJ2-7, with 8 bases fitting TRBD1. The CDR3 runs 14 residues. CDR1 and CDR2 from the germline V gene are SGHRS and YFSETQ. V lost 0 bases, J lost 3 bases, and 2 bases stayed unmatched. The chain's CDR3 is CASSLDRGDYEQYF. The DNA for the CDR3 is TGCGCCAGCAGCTTGGACAGGGGGGACTACGAGCAGTACTTC.

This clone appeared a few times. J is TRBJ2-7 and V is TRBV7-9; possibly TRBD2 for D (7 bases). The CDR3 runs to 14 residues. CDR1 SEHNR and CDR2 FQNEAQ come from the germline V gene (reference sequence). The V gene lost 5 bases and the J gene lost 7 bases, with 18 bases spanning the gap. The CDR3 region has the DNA TGTGCCAGCAGCCCCGAGGGGGGGATGTGGGAGCAGTACTTC. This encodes CASSPEGGMWEQYF.